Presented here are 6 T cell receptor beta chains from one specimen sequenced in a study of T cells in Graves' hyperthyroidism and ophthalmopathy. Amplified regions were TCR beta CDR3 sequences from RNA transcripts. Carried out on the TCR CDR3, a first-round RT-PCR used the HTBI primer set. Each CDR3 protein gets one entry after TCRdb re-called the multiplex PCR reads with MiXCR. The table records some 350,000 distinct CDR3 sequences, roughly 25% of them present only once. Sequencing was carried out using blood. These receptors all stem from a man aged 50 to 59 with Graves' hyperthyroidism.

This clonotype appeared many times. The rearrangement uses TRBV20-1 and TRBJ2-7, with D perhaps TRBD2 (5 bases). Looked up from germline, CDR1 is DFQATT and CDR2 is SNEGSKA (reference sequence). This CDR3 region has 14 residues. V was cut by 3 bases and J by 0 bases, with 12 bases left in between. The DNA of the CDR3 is TGCAGTGCTAGTGCGGGTACCACCTCCTACGAGCAGTACTTC. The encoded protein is CSASAGTTSYEQYF.

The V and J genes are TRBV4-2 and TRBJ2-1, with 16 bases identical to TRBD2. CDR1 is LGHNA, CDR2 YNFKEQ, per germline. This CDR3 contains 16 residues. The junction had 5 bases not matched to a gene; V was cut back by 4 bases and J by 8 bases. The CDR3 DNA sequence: TGTGCCAGCAGCCGGGGGACTAGCGGGAGGGCCCATGAGCAGTTCTTC. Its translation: CASSRGTSGRAHEQFF.

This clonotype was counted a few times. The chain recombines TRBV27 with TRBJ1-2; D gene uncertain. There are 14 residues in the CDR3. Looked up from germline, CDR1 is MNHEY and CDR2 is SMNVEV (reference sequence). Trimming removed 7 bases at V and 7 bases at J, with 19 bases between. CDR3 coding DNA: TGTGCCAGCATGGGAAAAAGTCCTGAGGGTGGCTACACCTTC. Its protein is CASMGKSPEGGYTF.

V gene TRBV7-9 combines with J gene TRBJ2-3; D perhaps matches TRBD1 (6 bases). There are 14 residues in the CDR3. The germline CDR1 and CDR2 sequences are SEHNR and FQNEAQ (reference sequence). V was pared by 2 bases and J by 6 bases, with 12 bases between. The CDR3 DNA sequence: TGTGCCAGCAGCTTAACGACAGGCTGGGATACGCAGTATTTT. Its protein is CASSLTTGWDTQYF.

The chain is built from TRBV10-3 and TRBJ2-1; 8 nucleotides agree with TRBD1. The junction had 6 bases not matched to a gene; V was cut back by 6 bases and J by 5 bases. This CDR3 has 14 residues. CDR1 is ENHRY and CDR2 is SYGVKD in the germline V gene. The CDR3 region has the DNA TGTGCCATCAGCGTCGGACAGGGCAACAATGAGCAGTTCTTC. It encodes CAISVGQGNNEQFF.

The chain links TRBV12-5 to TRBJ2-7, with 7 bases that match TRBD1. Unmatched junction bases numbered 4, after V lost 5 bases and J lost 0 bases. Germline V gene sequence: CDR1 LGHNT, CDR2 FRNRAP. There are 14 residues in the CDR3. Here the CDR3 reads CASGKGANSYEQYF. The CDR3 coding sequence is TGTGCTAGTGGTAAGGGGGCGAACTCCTACGAGCAGTACTTC.